This entry lists 9 T cell receptor beta chains sequenced from one sample in a study of siplizumab effects on memory and regulatory T cells. Profiled with immunoSEQ multiplex PCR; TCRdb holds only in-frame clones, not every one. The table lists roughly 120,000 clones, around 90% of them singletons, with around 0.73% in the top ten. Sequencing was carried out using Tregs sorted from blood. All receptors come from a human donor in good health.

This chain joins TRBV7-9 and TRBJ2-7; TRBD2 matches at 10 bases. The CDR3 is made up of 16 amino acids. The J segment lost 2 bases and the V segment lost 2 bases, leaving 6 bases of the junction unmatched. Germline lookup yields CDR1 SEHNR and CDR2 FQNEAQ (reference sequence). CDR3 residues: CASSLFPLAGAYEQYF. In nucleotides, the CDR3 is TGTGCCAGCAGCTTATTCCCGCTAGCGGGGGCCTACGAGCAGTACTTC.

The chain has TRBV13 and TRBJ1-3; 9 bases match TRBD1. Looked up from germline, CDR1 is PRHDT and CDR2 is FYEKMQ (reference sequence). The V gene end was trimmed by 3 bases and the J gene end by 0 bases; junction bases not matched to a gene: 9. The CDR3 covers 18 residues. CDR3 loop: CASSFTTGTGNSGNTIYF. The CDR3 bases are TGTGCCAGCAGCTTTACAACCGGGACAGGGAACTCTGGAAACACCATATATTTT.

The J gene is TRBJ1-1, the V gene TRBV6-1; the D gene is possibly TRBD1 (5 bases). CDR3 length: 14 residues. Trimming took off 3 bases at V and 4 bases at J, with 12 bases between the two ends. CDR1 and CDR2 (germline): MNHNS, SASEGT. The CDR3 reads CASSEGGRSTEAFF. The CDR3 DNA reads TGTGCCAGCAGTGAGGGGGGTCGGAGCACTGAAGCTTTCTTT.

This clone was found a few times. This chain connects TRBV10-3 to TRBJ1-5; 10 nucleotides align to TRBD1. The junction had 0 bases not matched to a gene; V was cut back by 4 bases and J by 6 bases. In germline, CDR1 is ENHRY, CDR2 SYGVKD. The CDR3 consists of 13 residues. This CDR3 is CAISGTGGQPQHF. The CDR3 nucleotides are TGTGCCATCAGTGGGACAGGGGGTCAGCCCCAGCATTTT.

The genes are TRBV5-4 and TRBJ1-2; tentatively, D is TRBD1 (5 bases). The CDR3 extends over 16 amino acids. V was pared by 3 bases and J by 5 bases, with 20 bases between. The germline gives CDR1 SGHNT, CDR2 YYREEE (reference sequence). The CDR3 is CASSSPTGHRVYGYTF. CDR3 in DNA: TGTGCCAGCAGCTCCCCCACAGGACACCGCGTATATGGCTACACCTTC. The full variable domain, rest sourced from reference TRBV5-4 and TRBJ1-2, is ETGVTQSPTHLIKTRGQQVTLRCSSQSGHNTVSWYQQALGQGPQFIFQYYREEENGRGNFPPRFSGLQFPNYSSELNVNALELDDSALYLCASSSPTGHRVYGYTFGSGTRLTVV.

The V and J genes are TRBV11-2 and TRBJ2-7, with D unresolved. Germline V CDR1 and CDR2: SGHAT, FQNNGV. Between the trimmed V and J ends, which lost 2 bases and 2 bases, there was a span of 13 bases. The CDR3 length is 15 residues. CDR3 nucleotide sequence: TGTGCCAGCAGCTTAAGGACGAAAGGCCCCTACGAGCAGTACTTC. Its translation: CASSLRTKGPYEQYF. Based on the CDR3 plus reference TRBV11-2 and TRBJ2-7, the full variable domain is EAGVAQSPRYKIIEKRQSVAFWCNPISGHATLYWYQQILGQGPKLLIQFQNNGVVDDSQLPKDRFSAERLKGVDSTLKIQPAKLEDSAVYLCASSLRTKGPYEQYFGPGTRLTVT.

The chain employs TRBV15 and TRBJ1-3; D gene uncertain. Germline V lookup: CDR1 LNHNV, CDR2 YYDKDF (reference sequence). Trimming left V 3 bases short and J 1 base short, with 13 bases between. The CDR3 loop spans 16 amino acids. This CDR3 is CATSSPPRESGNTIYF. CDR3 sequence (DNA): TGTGCCACCAGCAGCCCGCCTAGGGAATCTGGAAACACCATATATTTT. Combining the CDR3 with reference TRBV15 and TRBJ1-3 gives the whole variable domain DAMVIQNPRYQVTQFGKPVTLSCSQTLNHNVMYWYQQKSSQAPKLLFHYYDKDFNNEADTPDNFQSRRPNTSFCFLDIRSPGLGDTAMYLCATSSPPRESGNTIYFGEGSWLTVV.

The chain combines TRBV6-5 with TRBJ2-4; either TRBD1 or TRBD2 may supply D (5 bases each). V was clipped by 8 bases and J by 2 bases, with 16 bases between them. CDR3 length: 15 residues. The germline V gene encodes CDR1 MNHEY and CDR2 SVGAGI. The CDR3 sequence: CASRTLRTSKNIQYF. The CDR3 DNA follows: TGTGCCAGCCGGACATTGAGGACTTCCAAAAACATTCAGTACTTC.

The rearrangement uses TRBV7-2 and TRBJ1-3; maybe TRBD1 (6 bases). V was pared by 1 base and J by 6 bases, with 10 bases between. CDR1 is SGHTA and CDR2 is FQGNSA in the germline V gene. The CDR3 covers 14 residues. The CDR3: CASSLVYRENTIYF. The CDR3 region has the DNA TGTGCCAGCAGCTTAGTCTACAGGGAAAACACCATATATTTT.